These 21 T cell receptor beta chains share one sample of origin, sequenced in a study of CD8 T cells in ankylosing spondylitis. A single record per CDR3 protein comes from TCRdb applying MiXCR to the 5' RACE reads. The sample has 150,000 to 200,000 distinct CDR3 sequences, more than 10% seen once; the top ten hold 16%. Sequencing was done on a sample of blood, either unsorted or a sorted T cell fraction (not recorded which). Source of these receptors: a male donor with ankylosing spondylitis or in good health (not recorded which).

This clonotype was observed a handful of times. J is TRBJ2-1 and V is TRBV2, with a weak D call TRBD2 (6 bases). The CDR3 covers 10 residues. With 9 bases removed from V and 10 bases from J, the gap between germline ends came to 10 bases. Germline V gives CDR1 SNHLY, CDR2 FYNNEI. The CDR3 nucleotides read TGTGCCAGTGCGGCGGGGGAGCAGTTCTTC. Protein product: CASAAGEQFF.

The chain joins TRBV20-1 to TRBJ2-2; tentatively, D is TRBD1 (6 bases). This CDR3 is built from 16 residues. V lost 4 bases, J lost 2 bases, and 17 bases lay in between. The V gene's germline CDR1 is DFQATT and CDR2 SNEGSKA (reference sequence). CDR3 DNA sequence: TGCAGTGCTAACCCCATCGGCAGGGGAAACACCGGGGAGCTGTTTTTT. The encoded protein is CSANPIGRGNTGELFF.

V gene TRBV10-3 combines with J gene TRBJ2-7; a weak D match, TRBD1 (5 bases). V lost 8 bases and J lost 5, with 10 bases in between. This CDR3 comprises 11 residues. The V gene's germline CDR1 is ENHRY and CDR2 SYGVKD. CDR3 sequence (DNA): TGTGCCATCGGGGCAGGCGACGAGCAGTACTTC. It specifies CAIGAGDEQYF.

The genes are TRBV7-9 and TRBJ1-1; D call uncertain. Germline values: CDR1 SEHNR, CDR2 FQNEAQ (reference sequence). Trimming took off 6 bases at V and 5 bases at J, with 13 bases between the two ends. The CDR3 spans 13 residues. The CDR3 region has the DNA TGTGCCAGCAGGCCCGGGCAGGAAACTGAAGCTTTCTTT. Encoded protein: CASRPGQETEAFF.

This clonotype came up a few times. This rearrangement joins TRBV24-1 to TRBJ2-1, with D possibly being TRBD2 (6 bases). The CDR3 consists of 14 residues. Germline CDR1 KGHDR, CDR2 SFDVKD. The V end was cut by 4 bases, the J end by 3 bases, with 9 bases between. CDR3 sequence: CATSEAGNYNEQFF. The CDR3 nucleotides read TGTGCCACCAGTGAGGCGGGGAACTACAATGAGCAGTTCTTC.

This clonotype has more than one count but fewer than ten. V and J are TRBV12-3 or TRBV12-4 and TRBJ2-1; D might be TRBD2 (6 bases). Trimming cost V 0 bases and J 1 base, with 10 bases left between them. The CDR3 spans 16 residues. The CDR3 region is CASSLAAGLSYNEQFF. The CDR3 nucleotides read TGTGCCAGCAGTTTAGCAGCCGGACTATCCTACAATGAGCAGTTCTTC.

This rearrangement joins TRBV12-5 to TRBJ2-1; D tentatively reads TRBD1 or TRBD2 (5 bases each). From germline, CDR1 is LGHNT and CDR2 FRNRAP. CDR3 length: 16 residues. The ends were cut back, 0 bases at V and 4 bases at J, with 13 bases in the middle. Here the CDR3 DNA reads TGTGCTAGTGGTTTGGTACCGGGACCGATATACAATGAGCAGTTCTTC. This codes for CASGLVPGPIYNEQFF.

This clonotype was recorded a few times. This chain connects TRBV15 to TRBJ2-1; D remains ambiguous. The V end lost 0 bases, the J end lost 5 bases, and 2 bases lay between the germline ends. Germline loops: CDR1 LNHNV, CDR2 YYDKDF (reference sequence). The CDR3 covers 12 residues. Here the CDR3 DNA reads TGTGCCACCAGCAGAGATCACAATGAGCAGTTCTTC. Translation gives CATSRDHNEQFF.

This clonotype was picked up a small number of times. The chain is built from TRBV3-1 and TRBJ2-3; D possibly corresponds to TRBD2 (6 bases). Germline V gene lookup returns CDR1 LGHDT and CDR2 YNNKEL (reference sequence). The CDR3 has 16 residues. The germline V and J ends were trimmed by 4 bases and 0 bases, with 14 bases remaining between them. CDR3 sequence reads: CASSLGTGTSTDTQYF. CDR3 nucleotides: TGTGCCAGCAGCCTCGGGACGGGGACTAGCACAGATACGCAGTATTTT.

The rearrangement links TRBV6-6 to TRBJ2-1, with 7 positions matching TRBD1. Trimming took 9 bases from V and 5 from J; bases not matched to a gene: 4. The CDR3 extends over 12 amino acids. The germline CDR1 and CDR2 sequences are MNHNY and SVGAGI (reference sequence). CDR3 residues: CASMTGNNEQFF. CDR3 sequence (DNA): TGTGCCAGTATGACAGGGAACAATGAGCAGTTCTTC.

The chain couples TRBV6-5 to TRBJ1-2, with a possible D match to TRBD1 (6 bases). V was pared by 4 bases and J by 5 bases, with 17 bases between. This CDR3 region has 15 residues. Germline V CDR1 and CDR2: MNHEY, SVGAGI. The CDR3 DNA follows: TGTGCCAGCAGTTCCTTGACAGGTTTTGTTTATGGCTACACCTTC. The encoded protein is CASSSLTGFVYGYTF.

This clonotype came up a few times. The J gene is TRBJ2-1, the V gene TRBV9, with TRBD1 identical over 10 bases. This CDR3 comprises 19 residues. Germline CDR1 reads SGDLS; CDR2 reads YYNGEE. V gave up 3 bases and J gave up 4 bases; unmatched junction bases: 16. As DNA, the CDR3 is TGTGCCAGCAGCGCTGGGACAGGGGACGCGGCATATTCTTACAATGAGCAGTTCTTC. Protein sequence: CASSAGTGDAAYSYNEQFF.

There are many counts of this clonotype. The chain couples TRBV19 to TRBJ2-1; D is unresolved. The CDR3 extends over 14 amino acids. V lost 4 bases and J 8 bases, leaving 15 bases between the germline ends. Germline V gives CDR1 LNHDA, CDR2 SQIVND (reference sequence). CDR3: CASSNLVHSDEQFF. CDR3 nucleotides: TGTGCCAGTAGTAATTTAGTGCATTCGGATGAGCAGTTCTTC.

This clonotype was observed many times. The chain joins TRBV11-2 to TRBJ2-5; 7 bases line up with TRBD1. This CDR3 comprises 14 residues. Unmatched junction bases numbered 9, after V lost 6 bases and J lost 5 bases. Looked up from germline, CDR1 is SGHAT and CDR2 is FQNNGV. CDR3 loop: CASRYPGQRETQYF. The CDR3 DNA follows: TGTGCCAGCAGGTATCCGGGACAGCGCGAGACCCAGTACTTC.

This clonotype was counted between two and nine times. J is TRBJ2-1 and V is TRBV7-9; TRBD1 agrees at 8 bases. There are 14 residues in the CDR3. CDR1 SEHNR and CDR2 FQNEAQ come from the germline V gene (reference sequence). The ends lost 5 bases at V and 7 bases at J; junction bases unmatched: 7. CDR3 bases: TGTGCCAGCAGCCGCGGGCAGGGGGCGAATGAGCAGTTCTTC. Encoded protein: CASSRGQGANEQFF.

This clonotype appeared many times. This chain connects TRBV6-2 or TRBV6-3 to TRBJ2-1; D ambiguous. This CDR3 is 15 amino acids long. Germline loops: CDR1 MNHEY, CDR2 SVGEGT. The V end lost 2 bases, the J end lost 1 base, and 9 bases lay between the germline ends. CDR3 sequence: CASSYGVGSYNEQFF. The CDR3 nucleotides are TGTGCCAGCAGTTACGGAGTCGGATCCTACAATGAGCAGTTCTTC.

This clonotype was detected a few times. The chain has TRBV16 and TRBJ2-1, with D perhaps TRBD2 (5 bases). The CDR3 spans 15 residues. With 3 bases removed from V and 4 bases from J, the gap between germline ends came to 13 bases. In germline, CDR1 is KGHSY, CDR2 FQNENV. This chain's CDR3 is CASSQASDYYNEQFF. In DNA form, the CDR3 reads TGTGCCAGCAGCCAGGCATCCGACTATTACAATGAGCAGTTCTTC.

This clonotype was picked up a small number of times. The chain carries TRBV9 and TRBJ2-1, with TRBD2 matching 13 bases. The CDR3 is made up of 18 amino acids. Germline V gives CDR1 SGDLS, CDR2 YYNGEE. V lost 4 bases, J lost 0 bases, and 7 bases stayed unmatched. The CDR3, as DNA: TGTGCCAGCAGCCCCCCGGGACTAGCGGGGCTCTCCTACAATGAGCAGTTCTTC. Residues: CASSPPGLAGLSYNEQFF.

The V gene is TRBV29-1, the J gene TRBJ2-2; 9 bases are a match to TRBD1. Trimming removed 7 bases from V and 6 bases from J; junction bases left unmatched: 15. This CDR3 is 16 amino acids long. Germline V gene lookup returns CDR1 SQVTM and CDR2 ANQGSEA. CDR3 nucleotide sequence: TGCAGCGGCGAATCCGGGACAGGGAGTATTCCCGGGGAGCTGTTTTTT. It codes for CSGESGTGSIPGELFF.

The J gene is TRBJ2-5, the V gene TRBV30, with 7 bases fitting TRBD2. The CDR3 contains 16 residues. Germline V gives CDR1 GTSNPN, CDR2 SVGIG (reference sequence). The trim removed 4 bases at V and 0 bases at J, leaving 11 bases unmatched. CDR3 loop: CAWTAAAGVYQETQYF. The CDR3 DNA reads as TGTGCCTGGACCGCGGCGGCGGGGGTGTACCAAGAGACCCAGTACTTC. Filled out from reference TRBV30 and TRBJ2-5, the complete variable domain reads SQTIHQWPATLVQPVGSPLSLECTVEGTSNPNLYWYRQAAGRGLQLLFYSVGIGQISSEVPQNLSASRPQDRQFILSSKKLLLSDSGFYLCAWTAAAGVYQETQYFGPGTRLLVL.

The chain has TRBV19 and TRBJ2-7; D is uncertain. V was cut by 3 bases and J by 3 bases, with 9 bases left in between. Germline CDR1 and CDR2: LNHDA and SQIVND (reference sequence). This CDR3 contains 13 residues. CDR3 bases: TGTGCCAGTAGTATGACAAACAGCTACGAGCAGTACTTC. It yields the protein CASSMTNSYEQYF.